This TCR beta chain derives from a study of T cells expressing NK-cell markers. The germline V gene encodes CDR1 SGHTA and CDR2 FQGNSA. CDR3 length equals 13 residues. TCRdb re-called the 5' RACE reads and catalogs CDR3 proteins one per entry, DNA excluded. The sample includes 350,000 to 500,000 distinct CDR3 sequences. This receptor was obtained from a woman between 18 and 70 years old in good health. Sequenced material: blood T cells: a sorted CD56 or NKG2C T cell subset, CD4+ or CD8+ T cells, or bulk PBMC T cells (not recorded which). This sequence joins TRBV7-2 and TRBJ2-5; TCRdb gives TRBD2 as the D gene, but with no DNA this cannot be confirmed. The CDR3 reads CASSAGRVETQYF.